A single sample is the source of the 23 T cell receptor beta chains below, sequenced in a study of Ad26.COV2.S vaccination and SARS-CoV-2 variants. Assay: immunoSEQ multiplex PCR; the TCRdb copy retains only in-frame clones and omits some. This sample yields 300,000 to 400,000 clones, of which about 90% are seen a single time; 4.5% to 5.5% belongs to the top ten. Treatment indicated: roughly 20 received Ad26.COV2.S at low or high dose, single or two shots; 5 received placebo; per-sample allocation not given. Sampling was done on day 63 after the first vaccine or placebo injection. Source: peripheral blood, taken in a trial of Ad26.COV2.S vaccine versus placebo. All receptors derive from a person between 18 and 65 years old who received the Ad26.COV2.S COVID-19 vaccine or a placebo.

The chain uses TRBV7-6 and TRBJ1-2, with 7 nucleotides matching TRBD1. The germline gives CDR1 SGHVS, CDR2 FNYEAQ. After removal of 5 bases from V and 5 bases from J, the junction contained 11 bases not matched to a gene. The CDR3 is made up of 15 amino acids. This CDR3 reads CASSQLIRGEYGYTF. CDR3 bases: TGTGCCAGCAGCCAGCTTATCAGGGGGGAATATGGCTACACCTTC. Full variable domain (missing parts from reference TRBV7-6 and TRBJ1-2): GAGVSQSPRYKVTKRGQDVALRCDPISGHVSLYWYRQALGQGPEFLTYFNYEAQQDKSGLPNDRFSAERPEGSISTLTIQRTEQRDSAMYRCASSQLIRGEYGYTFGSGTRLTVV.

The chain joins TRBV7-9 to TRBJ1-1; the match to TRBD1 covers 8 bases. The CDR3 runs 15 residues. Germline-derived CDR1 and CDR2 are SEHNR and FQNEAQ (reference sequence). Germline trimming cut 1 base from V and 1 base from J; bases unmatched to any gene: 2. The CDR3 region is CASSLGDRRNTEAFF. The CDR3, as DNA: TGTGCCAGCAGCTTAGGGGACAGGCGGAACACTGAAGCTTTCTTT.

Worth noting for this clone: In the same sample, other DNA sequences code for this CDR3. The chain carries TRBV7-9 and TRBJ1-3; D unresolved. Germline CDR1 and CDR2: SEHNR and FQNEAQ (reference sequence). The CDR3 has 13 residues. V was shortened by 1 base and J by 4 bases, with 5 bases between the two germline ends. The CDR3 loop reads CASSLGAGNTIYF. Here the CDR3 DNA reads TGTGCCAGCAGCTTAGGGGCCGGAAACACCATATATTTT.

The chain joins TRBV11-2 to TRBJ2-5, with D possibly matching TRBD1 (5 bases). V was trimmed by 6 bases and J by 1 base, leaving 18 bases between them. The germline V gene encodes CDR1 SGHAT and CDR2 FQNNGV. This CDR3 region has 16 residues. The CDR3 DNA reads TGTGCCAGCAGACCCACAGGTGGGGCCCGCCAAGAGACCCAGTACTTC. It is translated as CASRPTGGARQETQYF.

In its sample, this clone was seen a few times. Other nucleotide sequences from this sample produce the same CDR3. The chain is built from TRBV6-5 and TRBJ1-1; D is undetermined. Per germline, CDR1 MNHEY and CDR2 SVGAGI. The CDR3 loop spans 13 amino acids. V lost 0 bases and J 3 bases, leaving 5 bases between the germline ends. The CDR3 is CASSYSRYTEAFF. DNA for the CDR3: TGTGCCAGCAGTTACTCGCGATACACTGAAGCTTTCTTT.

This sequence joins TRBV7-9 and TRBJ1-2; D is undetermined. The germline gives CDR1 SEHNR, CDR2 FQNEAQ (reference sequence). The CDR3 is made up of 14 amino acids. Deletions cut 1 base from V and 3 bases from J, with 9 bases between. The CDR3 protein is CASSLGEGDYGYTF. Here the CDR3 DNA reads TGTGCCAGCAGCTTAGGGGAGGGAGACTATGGCTACACCTTC.

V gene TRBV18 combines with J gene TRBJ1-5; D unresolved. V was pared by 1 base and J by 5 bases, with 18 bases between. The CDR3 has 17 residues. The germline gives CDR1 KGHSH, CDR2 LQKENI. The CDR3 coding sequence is TGTGCCAGCTCACCACTCCCTCGGACGGGGTGGGATCAGCCCCAGCATTTT. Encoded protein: CASSPLPRTGWDQPQHF.

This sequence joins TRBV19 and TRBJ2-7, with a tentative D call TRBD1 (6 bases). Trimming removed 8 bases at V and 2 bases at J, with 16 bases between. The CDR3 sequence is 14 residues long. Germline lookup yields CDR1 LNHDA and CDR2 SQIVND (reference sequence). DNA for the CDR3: TGTGCCAGTGCGCCAGGACAGAACCCCTACGAGCAGTACTTC. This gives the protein CASAPGQNPYEQYF.

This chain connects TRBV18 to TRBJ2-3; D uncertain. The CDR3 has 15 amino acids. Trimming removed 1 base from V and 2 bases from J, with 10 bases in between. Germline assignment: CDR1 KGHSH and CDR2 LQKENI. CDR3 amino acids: CASSPQPTPTDTQYF. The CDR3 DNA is TGTGCCAGCTCACCACAACCCACCCCCACAGATACGCAGTATTTT.

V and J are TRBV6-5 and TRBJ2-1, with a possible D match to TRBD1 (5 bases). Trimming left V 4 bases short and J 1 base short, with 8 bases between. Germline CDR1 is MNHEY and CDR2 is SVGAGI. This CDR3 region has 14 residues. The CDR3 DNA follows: TGTGCCAGCAGTTCCCAGGGTTCCTACAATGAGCAGTTCTTC. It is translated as CASSSQGSYNEQFF.

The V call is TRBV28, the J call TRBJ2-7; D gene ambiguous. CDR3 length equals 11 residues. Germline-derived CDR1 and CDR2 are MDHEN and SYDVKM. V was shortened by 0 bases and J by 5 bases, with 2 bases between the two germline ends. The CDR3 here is CASSLWDEQYV. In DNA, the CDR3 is TGTGCCAGCAGTTTATGGGACGAGCAGTACGTC.

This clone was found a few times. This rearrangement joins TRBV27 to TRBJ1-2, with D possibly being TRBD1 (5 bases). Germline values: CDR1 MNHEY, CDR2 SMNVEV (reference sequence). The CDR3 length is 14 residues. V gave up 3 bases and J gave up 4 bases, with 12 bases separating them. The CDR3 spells CASSFRRAGYGYTF. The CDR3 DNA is TGTGCCAGCAGTTTCCGCAGGGCAGGCTATGGCTACACCTTC.

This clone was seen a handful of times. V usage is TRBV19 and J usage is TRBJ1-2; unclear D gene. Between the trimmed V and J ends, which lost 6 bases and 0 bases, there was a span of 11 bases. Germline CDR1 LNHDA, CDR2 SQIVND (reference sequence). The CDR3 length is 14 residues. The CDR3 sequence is CASRGEKTNYGYTF. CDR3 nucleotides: TGTGCCAGTAGGGGCGAAAAGACTAACTATGGCTACACCTTC. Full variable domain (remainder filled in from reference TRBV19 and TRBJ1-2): DGGITQSPKYLFRKEGQNVTLSCEQNLNHDAMYWYRQDPGQGLRLIYYSQIVNDFQKGDIAEGYSVSREKKESFPLTVTSAQKNPTAFYLCASRGEKTNYGYTFGSGTRLTVV.

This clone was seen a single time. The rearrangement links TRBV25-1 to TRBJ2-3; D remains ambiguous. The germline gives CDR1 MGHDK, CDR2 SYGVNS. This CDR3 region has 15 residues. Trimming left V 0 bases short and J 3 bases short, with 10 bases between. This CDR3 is CASSEYAWGTDTQYF. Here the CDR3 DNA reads TGTGCCAGCAGTGAATATGCGTGGGGAACAGATACGCAGTATTTT. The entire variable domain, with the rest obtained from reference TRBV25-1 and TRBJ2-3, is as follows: EADIYQTPRYLVIGTGKKITLECSQTMGHDKMYWYQQDPGMELHLIHYSYGVNSTEKGDLSSESTVSRIRTEHFPLTLESARPSHTSQYLCASSEYAWGTDTQYFGPGTRLTVL.

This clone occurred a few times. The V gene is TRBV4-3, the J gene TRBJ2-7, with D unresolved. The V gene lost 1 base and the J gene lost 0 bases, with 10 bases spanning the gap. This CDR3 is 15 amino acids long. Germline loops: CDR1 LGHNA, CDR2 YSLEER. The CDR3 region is CASSQVFRSSYEQYF. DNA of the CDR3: TGCGCCAGCAGCCAAGTCTTTCGGAGCTCCTACGAGCAGTACTTC.

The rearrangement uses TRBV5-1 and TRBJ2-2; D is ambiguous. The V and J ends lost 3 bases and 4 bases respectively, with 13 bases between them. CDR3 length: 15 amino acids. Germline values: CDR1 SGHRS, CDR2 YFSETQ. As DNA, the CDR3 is TGCGCCAGCAGCTCCCGATTGGCGTTCACCGGGGAGCTGTTTTTT. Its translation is CASSSRLAFTGELFF.

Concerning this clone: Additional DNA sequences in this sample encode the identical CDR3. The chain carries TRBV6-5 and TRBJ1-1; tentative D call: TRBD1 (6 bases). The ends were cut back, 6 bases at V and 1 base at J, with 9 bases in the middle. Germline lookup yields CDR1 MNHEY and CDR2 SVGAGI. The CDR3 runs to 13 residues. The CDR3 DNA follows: TGTGCCAGCAGCCTGACAGGGAACACTGAAGCTTTCTTT. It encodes CASSLTGNTEAFF.

CDR3: CATSRERRNTEAFF. In DNA form, the CDR3 reads TGTGCCACCAGCAGGGAAAGGAGGAACACTGAAGCTTTCTTT. V usage is TRBV15 and J usage is TRBJ1-1; D remains unclear. V was cut by 3 bases and J by 1 base, with 9 bases left in between. The length of the CDR3 is 14 residues. Germline CDR1 and CDR2: LNHNV and YYDKDF (reference sequence).

The CDR3 DNA sequence: TGTGCCAGCAGCTTAAGGGCATCTCGCCCAGATGCTTTCTTT. This sequence encodes CASSLRASRPDAFF. The V call is TRBV13, the J call TRBJ1-1; D gene ambiguous. This CDR3 comprises 14 residues. V shed 2 bases and J shed 11 bases, with 18 bases lying between them. Germline loops: CDR1 PRHDT, CDR2 FYEKMQ (reference sequence).

CDR3 nucleotide sequence: TGCAGCGTTGCGGGTAGGAAGGGGGAGAACTATGGCTACACCTTC. Protein: CSVAGRKGENYGYTF. The chain carries TRBV29-1 and TRBJ1-2; possible D gene TRBD1, 6 bases. The CDR3 covers 15 residues. Per the germline V gene, CDR1 is SQVTM and CDR2 is ANQGSEA. With 4 bases removed from V and 2 bases from J, the gap between germline ends came to 17 bases. Together with reference TRBV29-1 and TRBJ1-2, the CDR3 gives the full variable domain: SAVISQKPSRDICQRGTSLTIQCQVDSQVTMMFWYRQQPGQSLTLIATANQGSEATYESGFVIDKFPISRPNLTFSTLTVSNMSPEDSSIYLCSVAGRKGENYGYTFGSGTRLTVV.

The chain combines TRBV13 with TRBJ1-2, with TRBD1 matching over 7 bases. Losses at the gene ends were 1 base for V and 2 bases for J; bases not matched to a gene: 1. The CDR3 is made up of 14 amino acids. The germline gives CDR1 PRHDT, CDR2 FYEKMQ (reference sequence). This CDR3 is CASSLEQGNYGYTF. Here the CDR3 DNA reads TGTGCCAGCAGCTTAGAACAGGGGAACTATGGCTACACCTTC.

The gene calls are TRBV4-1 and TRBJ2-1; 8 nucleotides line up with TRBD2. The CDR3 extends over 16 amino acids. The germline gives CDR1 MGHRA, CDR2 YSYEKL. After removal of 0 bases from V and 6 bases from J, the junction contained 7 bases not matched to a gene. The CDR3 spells CASSQDSSGIFNEQFF. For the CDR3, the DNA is TGCGCCAGCAGCCAAGATAGTAGCGGGATCTTCAATGAGCAGTTCTTC.

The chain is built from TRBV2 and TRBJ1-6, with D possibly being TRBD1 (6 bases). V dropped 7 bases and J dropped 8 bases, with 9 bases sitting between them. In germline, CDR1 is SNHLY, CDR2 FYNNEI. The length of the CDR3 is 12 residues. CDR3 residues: CASTEGDSPLHF. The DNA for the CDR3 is TGTGCCAGCACTGAGGGGGATTCACCCCTCCACTTT.